The clone carrying this T cell receptor beta chain came up once. What it binds is unknown. This entry comes from a study of T cell repertoires in cytomegalovirus infection. TCRdb reprocessed the reads via MiXCR and lists one record per CDR3 protein. The sample lists about 500,000 distinct CDR3 sequences; around 35% were seen once. The clonotype originates from a human donor in good health (CMV status not recorded). Some clones in this sample may be carry-over from other donors' samples. This specimen consisted of cultured PBMCs, obtained from culture after CMV antigen stimulation.

For the CDR3, the DNA is TGTGCCAGTAGTACAGGGGGGATTACCTACGAGCAGTACTTC. Encoded protein: CASSTGGITYEQYF. The chain carries TRBV19 and TRBJ2-7; TRBD1 is a possible D gene (7 bases). Trimming pared 4 bases from V and 2 bases from J, leaving 12 bases between. The CDR3 runs to 14 residues. CDR1 and CDR2 from the germline V gene are LNHDA and SQIVND (reference sequence).